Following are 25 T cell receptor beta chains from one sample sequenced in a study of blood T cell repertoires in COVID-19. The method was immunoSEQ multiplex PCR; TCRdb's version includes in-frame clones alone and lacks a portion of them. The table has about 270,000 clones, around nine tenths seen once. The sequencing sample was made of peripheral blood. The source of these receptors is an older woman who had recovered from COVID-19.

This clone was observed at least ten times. The CDR3 sequence is CSVALTENRDRGRGNYGYTF. CDR3 sequence (DNA): TGCAGCGTTGCTTTAACTGAGAACCGGGACAGGGGGCGCGGTAACTATGGCTACACCTTC. J is TRBJ1-2 and V is TRBV29-1; 12 positions match TRBD1. CDR1 is SQVTM, CDR2 ANQGSEA, per germline. V dropped 4 bases and J dropped 1; count of bases not matched to a gene: 19. The CDR3 is made up of 20 amino acids. Looking up the rest from reference TRBV29-1 and TRBJ1-2 gives the full variable domain: SAVISQKPSRDICQRGTSLTIQCQVDSQVTMMFWYRQQPGQSLTLIATANQGSEATYESGFVIDKFPISRPNLTFSTLTVSNMSPEDSSIYLCSVALTENRDRGRGNYGYTFGSGTRLTVV.

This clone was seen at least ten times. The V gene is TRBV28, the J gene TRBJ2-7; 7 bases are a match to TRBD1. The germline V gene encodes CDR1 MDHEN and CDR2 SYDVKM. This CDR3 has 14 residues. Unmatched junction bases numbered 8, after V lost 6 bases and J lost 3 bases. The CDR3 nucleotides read TGTGCCAGCAGAGAGACAGGGCAACTCTACGAGCAGTACTTC. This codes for CASRETGQLYEQYF.

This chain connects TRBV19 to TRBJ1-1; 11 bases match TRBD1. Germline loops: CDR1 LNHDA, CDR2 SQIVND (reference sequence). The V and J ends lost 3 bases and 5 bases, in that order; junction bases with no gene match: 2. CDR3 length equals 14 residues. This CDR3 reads CASSMDRGRTEAFF. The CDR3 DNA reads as TGTGCCAGTAGTATGGACAGGGGGCGAACTGAAGCTTTCTTT.

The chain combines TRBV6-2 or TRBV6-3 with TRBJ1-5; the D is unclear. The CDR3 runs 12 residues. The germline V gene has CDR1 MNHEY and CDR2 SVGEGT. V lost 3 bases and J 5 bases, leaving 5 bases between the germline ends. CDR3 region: CASSYRDQPQHF. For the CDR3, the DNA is TGTGCCAGCAGTTATCGGGATCAGCCCCAGCATTTT.

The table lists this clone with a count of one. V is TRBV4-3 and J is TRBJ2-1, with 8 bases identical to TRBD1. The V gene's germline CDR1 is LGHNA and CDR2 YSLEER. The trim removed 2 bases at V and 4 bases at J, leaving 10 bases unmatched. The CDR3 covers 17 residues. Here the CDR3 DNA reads TGCGCCAGCAGCCAAAACTGGCAGGGGGCCGAGTACAATGAGCAGTTCTTC. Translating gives CASSQNWQGAEYNEQFF.

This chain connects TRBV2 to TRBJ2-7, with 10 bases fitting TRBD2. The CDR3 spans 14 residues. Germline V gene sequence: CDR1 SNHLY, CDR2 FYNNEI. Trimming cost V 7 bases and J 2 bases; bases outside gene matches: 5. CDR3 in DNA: TGTGCCAGCAAGGAACTAGCGGGGACCTACGAGCAGTACTTC. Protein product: CASKELAGTYEQYF.

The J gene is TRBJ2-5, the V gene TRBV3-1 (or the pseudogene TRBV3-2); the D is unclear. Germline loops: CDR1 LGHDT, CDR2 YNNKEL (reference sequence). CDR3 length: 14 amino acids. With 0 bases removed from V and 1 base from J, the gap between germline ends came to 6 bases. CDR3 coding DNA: TGTGCCAGCAGCCAAGATCCCAGCCAAGAGACCCAGTACTTC. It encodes CASSQDPSQETQYF.

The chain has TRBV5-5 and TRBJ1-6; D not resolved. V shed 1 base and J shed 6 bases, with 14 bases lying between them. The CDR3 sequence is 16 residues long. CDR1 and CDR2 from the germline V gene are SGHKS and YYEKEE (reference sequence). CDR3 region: CASSLQGLGTNSPLHF. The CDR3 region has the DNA TGTGCCAGCAGCTTGCAAGGACTAGGAACTAATTCACCCCTCCACTTT.

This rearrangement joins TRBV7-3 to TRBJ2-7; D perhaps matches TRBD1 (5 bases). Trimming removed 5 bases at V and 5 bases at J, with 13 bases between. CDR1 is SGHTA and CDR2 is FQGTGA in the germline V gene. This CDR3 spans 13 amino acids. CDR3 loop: CASSPQGRNEQYF. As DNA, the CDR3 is TGTGCCAGCAGCCCCCAGGGTAGGAACGAGCAGTACTTC.

Written as DNA, the CDR3 is TGCAGCGTTGCGGAGGCAGAGCAGTTCTTC. Translation: CSVAEAEQFF. This chain links TRBV29-1 with TRBJ2-1; a possible D gene is TRBD2 (5 bases). The germline CDR1 and CDR2 sequences are SQVTM and ANQGSEA. The CDR3 is 10 residues long. V shed 4 bases and J shed 10 bases, with 8 bases lying between them.

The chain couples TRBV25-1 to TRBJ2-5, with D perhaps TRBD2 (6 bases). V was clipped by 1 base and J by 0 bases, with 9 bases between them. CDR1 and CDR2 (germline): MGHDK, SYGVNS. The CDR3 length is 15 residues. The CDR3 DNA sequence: TGTGCCAGCAGTGAATGGCGGGATAACCAAGAGACCCAGTACTTC. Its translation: CASSEWRDNQETQYF.

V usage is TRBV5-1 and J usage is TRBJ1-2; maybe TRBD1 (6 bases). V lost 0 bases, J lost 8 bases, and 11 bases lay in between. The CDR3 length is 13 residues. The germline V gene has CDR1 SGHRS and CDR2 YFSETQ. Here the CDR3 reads CASSLGSQGGYTF. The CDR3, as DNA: TGCGCCAGCAGCTTGGGGTCGCAGGGGGGCTACACCTTC.

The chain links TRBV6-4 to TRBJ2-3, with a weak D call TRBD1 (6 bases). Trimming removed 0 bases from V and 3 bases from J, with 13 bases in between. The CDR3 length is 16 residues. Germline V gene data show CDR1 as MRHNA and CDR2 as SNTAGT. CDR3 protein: CASSDSTGGGTDTQYF. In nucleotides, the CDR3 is TGTGCCAGCAGTGACTCGACTGGGGGCGGGACAGATACGCAGTATTTT.

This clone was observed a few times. In DNA form, the CDR3 reads TGTGCCATCGGGGTAGTCCTCTCTGGGGCCAACGTCCTGACTTTC. Translation gives CAIGVVLSGANVLTF. The chain carries TRBV6-5 and TRBJ2-6, with D maybe TRBD2 (5 bases). CDR3 length: 15 amino acids. From germline, CDR1 is MNHEY and CDR2 SVGAGI. Trimming shortened V by 10 bases and J by 0 bases, and 13 bases separated the two germline ends.

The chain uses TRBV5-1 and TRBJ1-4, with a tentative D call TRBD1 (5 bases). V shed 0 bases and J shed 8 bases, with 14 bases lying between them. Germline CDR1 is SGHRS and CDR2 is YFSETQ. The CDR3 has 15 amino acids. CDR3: CASSLEGFGSEKLFF. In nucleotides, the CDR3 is TGCGCCAGCAGCTTGGAGGGGTTTGGTTCCGAAAAACTGTTTTTT.

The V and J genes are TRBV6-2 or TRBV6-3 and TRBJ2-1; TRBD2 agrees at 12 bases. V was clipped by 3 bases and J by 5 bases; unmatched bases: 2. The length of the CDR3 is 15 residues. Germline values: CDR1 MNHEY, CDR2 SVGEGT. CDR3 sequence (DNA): TGTGCCAGCAGTTATCGACTAGCGGGGGACAATGAGCAGTTCTTC. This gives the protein CASSYRLAGDNEQFF.

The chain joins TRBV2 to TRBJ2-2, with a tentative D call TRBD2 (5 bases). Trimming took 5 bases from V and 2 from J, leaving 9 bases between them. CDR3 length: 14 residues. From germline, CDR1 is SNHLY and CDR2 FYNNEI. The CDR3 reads CASSWRANTGELFF. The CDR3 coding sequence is TGTGCCAGCAGTTGGCGGGCTAACACCGGGGAGCTGTTTTTT.

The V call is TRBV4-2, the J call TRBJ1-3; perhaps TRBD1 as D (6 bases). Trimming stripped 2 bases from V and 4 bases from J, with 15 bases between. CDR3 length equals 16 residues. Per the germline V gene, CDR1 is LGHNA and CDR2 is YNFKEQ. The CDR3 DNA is TGTGCCAGCAGCCAAAGACCCCAGGGGTTGGGAAACACCATATATTTT. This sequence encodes CASSQRPQGLGNTIYF.

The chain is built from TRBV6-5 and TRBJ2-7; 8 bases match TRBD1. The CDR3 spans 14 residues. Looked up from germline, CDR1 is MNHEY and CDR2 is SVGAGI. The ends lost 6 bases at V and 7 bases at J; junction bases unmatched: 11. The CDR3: CASRPDRGNYEQYF. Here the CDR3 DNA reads TGTGCCAGCAGACCCGACAGGGGAAATTATGAGCAGTACTTC.

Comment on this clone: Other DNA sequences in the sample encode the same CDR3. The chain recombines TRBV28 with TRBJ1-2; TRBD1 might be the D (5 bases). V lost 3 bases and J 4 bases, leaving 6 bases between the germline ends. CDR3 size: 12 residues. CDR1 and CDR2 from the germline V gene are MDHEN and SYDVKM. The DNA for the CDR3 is TGTGCCAGCAGTTTGCAGGGCTATGGCTACACCTTC. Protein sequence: CASSLQGYGYTF.

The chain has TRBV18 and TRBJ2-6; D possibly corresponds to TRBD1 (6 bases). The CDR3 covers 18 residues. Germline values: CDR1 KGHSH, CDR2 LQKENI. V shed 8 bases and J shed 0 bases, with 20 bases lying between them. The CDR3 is CASRHAQGVSSGANVLTF. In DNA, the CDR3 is TGTGCCAGCCGACATGCACAGGGTGTCTCCTCTGGGGCCAACGTCCTGACTTTC.

The CDR3 loop reads CASVRGTGDGTEAFF. CDR3 nucleotide sequence: TGTGCCAGCGTCCGGGGGACAGGGGATGGCACTGAAGCTTTCTTT. The chain links TRBV11-2 to TRBJ1-1; the match to TRBD1 covers 10 bases. Germline-derived CDR1 and CDR2 are SGHAT and FQNNGV. The CDR3 is 15 residues long. J lost 4 bases, V lost 8 bases, and 10 bases had no gene match.

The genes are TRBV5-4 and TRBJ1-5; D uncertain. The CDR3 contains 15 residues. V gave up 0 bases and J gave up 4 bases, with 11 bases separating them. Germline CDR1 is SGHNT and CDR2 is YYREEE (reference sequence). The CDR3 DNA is TGTGCCAGCAGCTTGGGAACGGGTAGAAATCAGCCCCAGCATTTT. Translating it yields CASSLGTGRNQPQHF. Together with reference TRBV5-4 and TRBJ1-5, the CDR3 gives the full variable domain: ETGVTQSPTHLIKTRGQQVTLRCSSQSGHNTVSWYQQALGQGPQFIFQYYREEENGRGNFPPRFSGLQFPNYSSELNVNALELDDSALYLCASSLGTGRNQPQHFGDGTRLSIL.

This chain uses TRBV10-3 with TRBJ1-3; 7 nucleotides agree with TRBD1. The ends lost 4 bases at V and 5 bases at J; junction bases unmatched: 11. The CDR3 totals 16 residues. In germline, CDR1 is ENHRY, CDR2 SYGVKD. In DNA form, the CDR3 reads TGTGCCATCAGTGGCGAACACGGGACAGTAAGAAACACCATATATTTT. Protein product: CAISGEHGTVRNTIYF.

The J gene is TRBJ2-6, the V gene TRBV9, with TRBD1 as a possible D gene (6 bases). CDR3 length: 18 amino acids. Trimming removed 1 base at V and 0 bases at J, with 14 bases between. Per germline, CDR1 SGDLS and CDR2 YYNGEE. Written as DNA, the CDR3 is TGTGCCAGCAGCGTATCAGGGGCATTCGGCTCTGGGGCCAACGTCCTGACTTTC. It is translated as CASSVSGAFGSGANVLTF.